A single sample gave rise to the 23 T cell receptor beta chains below, sequenced in a study of T-cell memory formation after mild COVID-19. TCRdb passed the 5' RACE reads through MiXCR, listing each CDR3 protein once. The top ten clones hold 10% to 15% of a sample with around 440,000 distinct CDR3 sequences, 15% to 20% of them seen once. Material: PBMCs or a T cell subset sorted from them (not recorded which). These receptors all stem from an adult woman who had mild COVID-19 (a few samples of this study predate the infection). Cell type and time point are not known.

This clonotype came up a few times. The gene calls are TRBV20-1 and TRBJ2-3; 8 bases are shared with TRBD2. This CDR3 has 14 residues. Germline CDR1 reads DFQATT; CDR2 reads SNEGSKA (reference sequence). V was clipped by 4 bases and J by 4 bases; unmatched bases: 7. The CDR3 region is CSATLAGLADTQYF. CDR3 sequence (DNA): TGCAGTGCTACCTTAGCGGGACTGGCAGATACGCAGTATTTT.

The gene calls are TRBV12-3 or TRBV12-4 and TRBJ1-2; D perhaps matches TRBD1 (5 bases). Trimming pared 3 bases from V and 5 bases from J, leaving 16 bases between. This CDR3 spans 15 amino acids. The CDR3 DNA sequence: TGTGCCAGCAGTTTTTCGGCAGGGCTCGAATATGGCTACACCTTC. This codes for CASSFSAGLEYGYTF.

CDR3 sequence (DNA): TGTGCCAGCGCGGATGGGCGGGACACTGAAGCTTTCTTT. Encoded protein: CASADGRDTEAFF. This chain uses TRBV6-2 or TRBV6-3 with TRBJ1-1; D ambiguous. Between the trimmed V and J ends, which lost 8 bases and 3 bases, there was a span of 13 bases. The germline CDR1 and CDR2 sequences are MNHEY and SVGEGT. The CDR3 runs 13 residues.

The chain is built from TRBV6-2 or TRBV6-3 and TRBJ1-2; no clear D gene. This CDR3 contains 14 residues. Trimming cost V 2 bases and J 4 bases, with 11 bases left between them. CDR1 MNHEY and CDR2 SVGEGT come from the germline V gene. In DNA, the CDR3 is TGTGCCAGCAGTTACGGGGAGGCAGCCTATGGCTACACCTTC. As protein: CASSYGEAAYGYTF.

The CDR3 protein is CAWSPVGGLSYNEQFF. CDR3 in DNA: TGTGCCTGGAGTCCCGTTGGCGGGCTCTCCTACAATGAGCAGTTCTTC. This chain uses TRBV30 with TRBJ2-1; D perhaps matches TRBD2 (5 bases). The CDR3 length is 16 residues. V was pared by 2 bases and J by 0 bases, with 14 bases between. CDR1 GTSNPN and CDR2 SVGIG come from the germline V gene (reference sequence).

This chain connects TRBV24-1 to TRBJ2-3, with D perhaps matching TRBD1 or TRBD2 (5 bases each). The CDR3 has 15 residues. With 6 bases removed from V and 3 bases from J, the gap between germline ends came to 15 bases. CDR1 and CDR2 from the germline V gene are KGHDR and SFDVKD. CDR3 loop: CATSPRGPPTDTQYF. In DNA form, the CDR3 reads TGTGCCACCAGTCCCCGGGGCCCTCCGACAGATACGCAGTATTTT.

The genes are TRBV3-1 and TRBJ2-7; no reliable D call. The CDR3 loop spans 13 amino acids. Germline V gene sequence: CDR1 LGHDT, CDR2 YNNKEL (reference sequence). V lost 5 bases and J lost 3, with 11 bases in between. The CDR3 reads CASSLRDNYEQYF. CDR3 sequence (DNA): TGTGCCAGCAGCTTGAGAGACAACTACGAGCAGTACTTC.

This CDR3 is CASRHPGQGSAGELFF. As DNA, the CDR3 is TGTGCCAGCAGACATCCGGGACAGGGGTCGGCCGGGGAGCTGTTTTTT. The chain has TRBV7-3 and TRBJ2-2; 10 bases are a match to TRBD1. This CDR3 spans 16 amino acids. V shed 6 bases, J shed 6 bases, and the junction held 10 bases outside the gene matches. The V gene's germline CDR1 is SGHTA and CDR2 FQGTGA.

Ten or more counts support this clonotype. The chain carries TRBV5-1 and TRBJ2-3; a possible D gene is TRBD2 (5 bases). Germline CDR1 and CDR2: SGHRS and YFSETQ. V lost 1 base to trimming and J lost 0 bases, with 6 bases between them. The CDR3 covers 14 residues. In nucleotides, the CDR3 is TGCGCCAGCAGCTTGCCGGGGAGCACAGATACGCAGTATTTT. It encodes CASSLPGSTDTQYF.

This clonotype was recorded at least ten times. The chain combines TRBV6-5 with TRBJ1-2; TRBD1 agrees at 9 bases. The CDR3 covers 13 residues. The germline V gene encodes CDR1 MNHEY and CDR2 SVGAGI. The junction had 5 bases not matched to a gene; V was cut back by 6 bases and J by 6 bases. The CDR3 DNA reads as TGTGCCAGCAGCACCACAGGGGGCGATGGCTACACCTTC. This gives the protein CASSTTGGDGYTF.

The CDR3 nucleotides are TGTGCCACCAGTGATTTGGCGGGGTCAAACACAGATACGCAGTATTTT. Its protein product is CATSDLAGSNTDTQYF. The V gene is TRBV24-1, the J gene TRBJ2-3, with TRBD2 as a possible D gene (6 bases). Trimming took 0 bases from V and 2 from J, leaving 11 bases between them. CDR3 length: 16 amino acids. CDR1 and CDR2 (germline): KGHDR, SFDVKD.

The rearrangement joins TRBV24-1 to TRBJ2-1; TRBD1 or TRBD2 may be the D gene (6 bases each). The CDR3 totals 17 residues. V gave up 9 bases and J gave up 5 bases, with 25 bases separating them. Germline V gene sequence: CDR1 KGHDR, CDR2 SFDVKD. CDR3: CATAPMGSARGDNEQFF. The CDR3 nucleotides read TGTGCCACCGCTCCCATGGGGTCGGCAAGGGGGGACAATGAGCAGTTCTTC.

This clonotype was counted a few times. One end of the junction fails to match germline, which may point to a read error. The chain joins TRBV3-1 to TRBJ2-7; D is unresolved. The CDR3 is 12 amino acids. Germline assignment: CDR1 LGHDT and CDR2 YNNKEL (reference sequence). The DNA of the CDR3 is TGTGCCAGCAGCCAAGATTTAAGGCTGCGGCAGTTC. This translates into CASSQDLRLRQF.

This clonotype was seen a handful of times. V gene TRBV6-4 combines with J gene TRBJ1-2; D gene uncertain. Per germline, CDR1 MRHNA and CDR2 SNTAGT. V was trimmed by 3 bases and J by 8 bases, leaving 16 bases between them. This CDR3 has 14 residues. The CDR3 DNA reads as TGTGCCAGCAGTGAATTTTTGGGCCCGGGCGGCTACACCTTC. It yields the protein CASSEFLGPGGYTF.

This clonotype appeared many times. The chain has TRBV10-3 and TRBJ1-2, with D possibly being TRBD1 (5 bases). V was clipped by 7 bases and J by 6 bases, with 12 bases between them. This CDR3 spans 12 amino acids. CDR1 is ENHRY and CDR2 is SYGVKD in the germline V gene. CDR3 sequence reads: CAINQGRDGYTF. As DNA, the CDR3 is TGTGCCATCAATCAGGGTCGTGATGGCTACACCTTC.

This clonotype showed up just a few times. This chain joins TRBV6-2 or TRBV6-3 and TRBJ1-5; 8 positions match TRBD1. Germline V gene data show CDR1 as MNHEY and CDR2 as SVGEGT. The CDR3 runs 18 residues. Trimming cost V 7 bases and J 1 base; bases outside gene matches: 15. The CDR3: CASTTLGTGATSNQPQHF. CDR3 nucleotide sequence: TGTGCCAGCACCACCCTGGGGACAGGAGCTACCAGCAATCAGCCCCAGCATTTT.

This clonotype was observed a few times. The chain links TRBV4-2 to TRBJ2-5; TRBD2 agrees at 12 bases. The CDR3 spans 18 residues. Germline V CDR1 and CDR2: LGHNA, YNFKEQ. Trimming cost V 1 base and J 4 bases; bases outside gene matches: 10. The DNA for the CDR3 is TGTGCCAGCAGCCAAGGAGGCCTAGCGGGAGGGCCTTCAGAGACCCAGTACTTC. Amino acids: CASSQGGLAGGPSETQYF.

The chain has TRBV30 and TRBJ1-2; 7 bases align to TRBD1. The CDR3 runs 12 residues. V lost 7 bases to trimming and J lost 4 bases; unmatched junction nucleotides: 6. Germline V CDR1 and CDR2: GTSNPN, SVGIG (reference sequence). In DNA form, the CDR3 reads TGTGCCTCGACAGGGCTGACCTATGGCTACACCTTC. Amino acids: CASTGLTYGYTF.

This clonotype has just a few counts. The chain couples TRBV5-1 to TRBJ2-3; 8 bases line up with TRBD2. CDR3 length: 15 amino acids. V lost 5 bases and J lost 1; bases outside the gene matches: 6. CDR1 is SGHRS and CDR2 is YFSETQ in the germline V gene. The CDR3 sequence is CASRSRGDRTDTQYF. In DNA, the CDR3 is TGCGCCAGCAGGTCGCGGGGGGACCGCACAGATACGCAGTATTTT.

There are a few counts of this clonotype. The chain carries TRBV20-1 and TRBJ2-5; TRBD1 agrees at 7 bases. Germline CDR1 is DFQATT and CDR2 is SNEGSKA (reference sequence). The CDR3 sequence is 13 residues long. This CDR3 is CTVSRDSQETQYF. The CDR3 region has the DNA TGCACCGTCTCCCGGGACAGCCAAGAGACCCAGTACTTC.

This clonotype was seen a handful of times. V usage is TRBV9 and J usage is TRBJ2-7, with 7 bases identical to TRBD2. The V segment lost 4 bases and the J segment 3 bases; nucleotides outside the gene matches: 7. The germline CDR1 and CDR2 sequences are SGDLS and YYNGEE. The length of the CDR3 is 14 residues. CDR3 residues: CASSRSGMGYEQYF. Written as DNA, the CDR3 is TGTGCCAGCAGCAGAAGCGGGATGGGCTACGAGCAGTACTTC.

There are a few counts of this clonotype. A junction boundary mismatches the germline segment, possibly from a read error. The gene calls are TRBV7-2 and TRBJ2-1; 10 nucleotides agree with TRBD2. CDR3 length: 13 residues. Germline V gene data show CDR1 as SGHTA and CDR2 as FQGNSA. CDR3 bases: TGTGCCAGCAGCTTACCAATAACTAGCGGGGCTGGCTTC. Translation: CASSLPITSGAGF.

The V call is TRBV5-1, the J call TRBJ2-3; TRBD1 matches 9 bases. CDR1 and CDR2 from the germline V gene are SGHRS and YFSETQ. Germline trimming cut 3 bases from V and 3 bases from J; bases unmatched to any gene: 5. This CDR3 spans 15 amino acids. The DNA for the CDR3 is TGCGCCAGCAGCTGGGGACAGGGACGGACAGATACGCAGTATTTT. Its protein product is CASSWGQGRTDTQYF.